Listed here are 17 T cell receptor beta chains from one sample, sequenced in a study of low-dose radiotherapy and immunotherapy resistance in tumors. TRAV- and TRBV-specific primers, spanning alpha and beta chains, primed first-strand cDNA. For amplifying TCRs, the PCR ran for about 22 cycles with Phusion, which was used together with a constant-region primer and the adapter on the V primers. TCRdb fed the reads into MiXCR, producing one record per CDR3 protein. In the table there are around 20,000 distinct CDR3 sequences, roughly 70% of which are singletons. These receptors were taken from a human donor with advanced metastatic prostate, ovarian, gallbladder or colorectal cancer (not recorded which). This table probably holds off-target reads from a library built for another chain.

This chain joins TRBV6-1 and TRBJ1-1; D ambiguous. Germline V gene data show CDR1 as MNHNS and CDR2 as SASEGT. This CDR3 has 14 amino acids. Trimming took 5 bases from V and 0 from J, leaving 10 bases between them. The CDR3 is CASSFSQVNTEAFF. CDR3 sequence (DNA): TGTGCCAGCAGTTTCAGCCAAGTGAACACTGAAGCTTTCTTT.

The chain employs TRBV24-1 and TRBJ2-1; 9 nucleotides agree with TRBD2. After removal of 2 bases from V and 1 base from J, the junction contained 11 bases not matched to a gene. The V gene's germline CDR1 is KGHDR and CDR2 SFDVKD. The CDR3 length is 19 residues. The CDR3 sequence is CATSDSSGSGGPSYNEQFF. CDR3 bases: TGTGCCACCAGTGATTCCTCGGGTAGCGGGGGACCTTCCTACAATGAGCAGTTCTTC.

A few counts support this clonotype. The CDR3 region is CASSPRTSGSSYNEQFF. The CDR3 coding sequence is TGTGCCAGCAGTCCGCGGACTAGCGGGAGCTCCTACAATGAGCAGTTCTTC. The rearrangement joins TRBV6-2 or TRBV6-3 to TRBJ2-1, with TRBD2 identical over 13 bases. V trimming: 5 bases; J trimming: 0 bases; junction bases outside the gene matches: 4. The CDR3 length is 17 residues. Germline CDR1 reads MNHEY; CDR2 reads SVGEGT.

The V gene is TRBV5-4, the J gene TRBJ1-1; possibly TRBD1 for D (6 bases). V was trimmed by 8 bases and J by 0 bases, leaving 14 bases between them. The CDR3 has 14 residues. Germline V gives CDR1 SGHNT, CDR2 YYREEE (reference sequence). The CDR3 is CASGWGAMNTEAFF. Here the CDR3 DNA reads TGTGCCAGTGGATGGGGGGCAATGAACACTGAAGCTTTCTTT.

This clonotype occurred a few times. V and J are TRBV29-1 and TRBJ1-2; D ambiguous. The CDR3 extends over 8 amino acids. From germline, CDR1 is SQVTM and CDR2 ANQGSEA. V gave up 5 bases and J gave up 5 bases, with 0 bases separating them. This CDR3 is CSVYGYTF. DNA for the CDR3: TGCAGCGTTTATGGCTACACCTTC. The full variable domain, completed using reference TRBV29-1 and TRBJ1-2, is SAVISQKPSRDICQRGTSLTIQCQVDSQVTMMFWYRQQPGQSLTLIATANQGSEATYESGFVIDKFPISRPNLTFSTLTVSNMSPEDSSIYLCSVYGYTFGSGTRLTVV.

The chain recombines TRBV29-1 with TRBJ2-5, with D perhaps matching TRBD1 (5 bases). There are 14 residues in the CDR3. CDR1 SQVTM and CDR2 ANQGSEA come from the germline V gene. With 8 bases removed from V and 1 base from J, the gap between germline ends came to 17 bases. CDR3 DNA: TGCAGCACCTACTTCAGGACAAGCCAAGAGACCCAGTACTTC. Translated: CSTYFRTSQETQYF.

DNA for the CDR3: TGTGCCAGTAGTATCGGGCCCAAAAACATTCAGTACTTC. Translated, it gives CASSIGPKNIQYF. J is TRBJ2-4 and V is TRBV19; no definite D call. Trimming removed 3 bases from V and 2 bases from J, with 5 bases in between. From germline, CDR1 is LNHDA and CDR2 SQIVND (reference sequence). There are 13 residues in the CDR3. The variable domain in full, with the rest retrieved from reference TRBV19 and TRBJ2-4, is DGGITQSPKYLFRKEGQNVTLSCEQNLNHDAMYWYRQDPGQGLRLIYYSQIVNDFQKGDIAEGYSVSREKKESFPLTVTSAQKNPTAFYLCASSIGPKNIQYFGAGTRLSVL.

The chain employs TRBV20-1 and TRBJ2-5; TRBD2 matches 8 bases. This CDR3 has 15 residues. The V gene's germline CDR1 is DFQATT and CDR2 SNEGSKA (reference sequence). Trimming cost V 2 bases and J 2 bases; bases outside gene matches: 7. The CDR3 spells CSARWQRGRQETQYF. CDR3 in DNA: TGCAGTGCTAGATGGCAGCGGGGGCGGCAAGAGACCCAGTACTTC.

The V gene is TRBV27, the J gene TRBJ2-1; possibly TRBD2 for D (5 bases). Trimming took 2 bases from V and 3 from J, leaving 11 bases between them. The CDR3 has 15 amino acids. From germline, CDR1 is MNHEY and CDR2 SMNVEV (reference sequence). In DNA, the CDR3 is TGTGCCAGCAGTTTACTTTCCGGGAACTACAATGAGCAGTTCTTC. It encodes CASSLLSGNYNEQFF.

The chain is built from TRBV4-3 and TRBJ2-7, with 8 bases that match TRBD2. The CDR3 spans 16 residues. Germline-derived CDR1 and CDR2 are LGHNA and YSLEER. The ends lost 0 bases at V and 4 bases at J; junction bases unmatched: 8. CDR3 DNA: TGCGCCAGCAGCCAAGATCGAGCGGGAGTTACGTACGAGCAGTACTTC. This gives the protein CASSQDRAGVTYEQYF.

The chain links TRBV7-6 to TRBJ2-7; D might be TRBD2 (7 bases). The V end was cut by 1 base, the J end by 2 bases, with 15 bases between. CDR1 is SGHVS and CDR2 is FNYEAQ in the germline V gene. There are 16 residues in the CDR3. CDR3 in amino acids: CASSLGGGAVTYEQYF. The CDR3 nucleotides read TGTGCCAGCAGCTTAGGGGGGGGCGCGGTGACCTACGAGCAGTACTTC.

This chain links TRBV11-3 with TRBJ2-3; 9 nucleotides line up with TRBD1. Trimming took 8 bases from V and 1 from J; bases not matched to a gene: 7. This CDR3 contains 15 residues. Germline V lookup: CDR1 SGHNT, CDR2 YENEEA. The CDR3 nucleotides read TGTGCCAGCGGTCGAACAGGGGGCCGCACAGATACGCAGTATTTT. It encodes CASGRTGGRTDTQYF.

V usage is TRBV6-2 or TRBV6-3 and J usage is TRBJ2-5; 15 nucleotides line up with TRBD2. This CDR3 has 19 amino acids. In germline, CDR1 is MNHEY, CDR2 SVGEGT. The V and J ends lost 5 bases and 2 bases, in that order; junction bases with no gene match: 12. CDR3 sequence: CASSDSAGLAGGRQETQYF. CDR3 DNA sequence: TGTGCCAGCAGTGATTCTGCCGGACTAGCGGGAGGGCGACAAGAGACCCAGTACTTC.

The chain joins TRBV28 to TRBJ1-3; D remains ambiguous. Germline values: CDR1 MDHEN, CDR2 SYDVKM. CDR3 length equals 14 residues. The V end lost 7 bases, the J end lost 2 bases, and 12 bases lay between the germline ends. The DNA for the CDR3 is TGTGCCAGCACTTCGCAGGCGACTGGAAACACCATATATTTT. This encodes CASTSQATGNTIYF.

The rearrangement links TRBV6-1 to TRBJ2-2, with D hard to call. Germline CDR1 is MNHNS and CDR2 is SASEGT. Trimming cost V 6 bases and J 0 bases, with 8 bases left between them. The CDR3 totals 14 residues. The CDR3 nucleotides read TGTGCCAGCAGCAGTACTGCGAACACCGGGGAGCTGTTTTTT. This gives the protein CASSSTANTGELFF.

Points on this clonotype: Germline and junction disagree at one end, which may indicate a read error. The V call is TRBV28, the J call TRBJ2-1; 13 positions agree with TRBD2. The CDR3 is 19 amino acids. The germline CDR1 and CDR2 sequences are MDHEN and SYDVKM. CDR3 in DNA: TGTGCCAGCACTTTATGGGGACTAGCGGGACCTGGGGCCTACAATGAGCAGTTCTTC. This codes for CASTLWGLAGPGAYNEQFF.

In its sample, this clonotype was seen a few times. The chain couples TRBV28 to TRBJ2-7, with 8 bases aligning to TRBD2. The CDR3 has 14 amino acids. The junction had 6 bases not matched to a gene; V was cut back by 7 bases and J by 1 base. Germline-derived CDR1 and CDR2 are MDHEN and SYDVKM. The CDR3 here is CASTEPSGSYEQYF. The CDR3 coding sequence is TGTGCCAGCACCGAACCTAGCGGGTCCTACGAGCAGTACTTC. Filled out from reference TRBV28 and TRBJ2-7, the complete variable domain reads DVKVTQSSRYLVKRTGEKVFLECVQDMDHENMFWYRQDPGLGLRLIYFSYDVKMKEKGDIPEGYSVSREKKERFSLILESASTNQTSMYLCASTEPSGSYEQYFGPGTRLTVT.